This TCR beta chain was identified during a study of shared clonotypes between healthy human individuals. Deep-level settings were used for running the assay. Produced via immunoSEQ multiplex PCR; TCRdb's table is partial and in-frame only. Seen here are 950,000 to 1,100,000 clones, around 74% observed once, and the top ten hold 1.4%. Study findings and constraints: Sorted-subset samples were not fully sequenced, rarefaction indicated.

In the case of this clone: Its cognate antigen is unknown.

Germline V lookup: CDR1 GTSNPN, CDR2 SVGIG (reference sequence). This CDR3 comprises 13 residues. V gave up 5 bases and J gave up 8 bases, with 13 bases separating them. The rearrangement uses TRBV30 and TRBJ1-6; D is possibly TRBD1 (6 bases). This sequence was found in a man between 18 and 29 years old in good health. The source material was memory CD4+ T cells sorted from blood. The sample's subset: CD45RA-negative fraction. Here the CDR3 reads CAWAAYRDSPLHF. The CDR3 DNA is TGTGCCTGGGCGGCATACAGGGATTCACCCCTCCACTTT.